This T cell receptor (beta chain) appears in the sequencing data of a study of blood T cell repertoires in COVID-19. Study as a whole: Sites in the United States, Italy and Spain provided acute and convalescent COVID-19 samples.

Recovered status in Cohort 3 required two negative PCRs, clearance, or symptom resolution. The CDR3 has 16 residues. With 0 bases clipped from V and 4 bases from J, the junction kept 6 bases outside the gene matches. Germline V gene sequence: CDR1 MGHRA, CDR2 YSYEKL. Profiled with immunoSEQ multiplex PCR; TCRdb holds only in-frame clones, not every one. This table holds about 370,000 clones, 80% to 90% found once. The chain uses TRBV4-1 and TRBJ2-5; TRBD2 matches at 9 bases. This clonotype originated in a man aged 18 to 30 who had recovered from COVID-19. Material for sequencing was PBMCs or T cells enriched from blood (not recorded which). The CDR3 protein is CASSQEGGGAGETQYF. CDR3 in DNA: TGCGCCAGCAGCCAAGAGGGCGGGGGGGCAGGAGAGACCCAGTACTTC.